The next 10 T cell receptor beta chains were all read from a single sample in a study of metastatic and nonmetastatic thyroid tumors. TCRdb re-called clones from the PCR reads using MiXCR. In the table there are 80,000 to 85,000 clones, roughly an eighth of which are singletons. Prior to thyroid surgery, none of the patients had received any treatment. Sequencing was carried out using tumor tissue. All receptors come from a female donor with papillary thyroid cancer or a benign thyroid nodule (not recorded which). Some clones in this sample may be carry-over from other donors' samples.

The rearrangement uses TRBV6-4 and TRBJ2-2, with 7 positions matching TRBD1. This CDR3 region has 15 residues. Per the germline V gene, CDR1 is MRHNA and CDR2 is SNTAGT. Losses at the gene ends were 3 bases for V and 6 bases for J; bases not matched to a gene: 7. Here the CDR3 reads CASSESGQEPGELFF. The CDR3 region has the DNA TGTGCCAGCAGTGAGTCTGGACAGGAGCCCGGGGAGCTGTTTTTT.

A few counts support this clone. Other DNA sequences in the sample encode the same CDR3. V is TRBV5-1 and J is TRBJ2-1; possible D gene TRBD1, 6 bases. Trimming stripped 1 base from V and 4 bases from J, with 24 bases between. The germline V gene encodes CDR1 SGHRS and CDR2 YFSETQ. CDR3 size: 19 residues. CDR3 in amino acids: CASSLQGPKLDGTYNEQFF. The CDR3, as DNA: TGCGCCAGCAGCTTGCAGGGACCGAAACTAGACGGGACATACAATGAGCAGTTCTTC.

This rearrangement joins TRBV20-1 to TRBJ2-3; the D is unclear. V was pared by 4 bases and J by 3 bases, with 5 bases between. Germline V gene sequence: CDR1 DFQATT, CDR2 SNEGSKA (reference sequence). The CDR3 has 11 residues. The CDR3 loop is CSATRTDTQYF. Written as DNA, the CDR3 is TGCAGTGCTACCCGGACAGATACGCAGTATTTT.

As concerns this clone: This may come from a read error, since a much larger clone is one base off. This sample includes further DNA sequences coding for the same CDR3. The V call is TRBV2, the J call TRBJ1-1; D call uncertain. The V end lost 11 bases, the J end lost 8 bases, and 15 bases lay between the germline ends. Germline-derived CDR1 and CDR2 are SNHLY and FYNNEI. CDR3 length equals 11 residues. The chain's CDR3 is CAGGIESEAFF. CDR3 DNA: TGTGCCGGAGGAATCGAGTCCGAAGCTTTCTTT.

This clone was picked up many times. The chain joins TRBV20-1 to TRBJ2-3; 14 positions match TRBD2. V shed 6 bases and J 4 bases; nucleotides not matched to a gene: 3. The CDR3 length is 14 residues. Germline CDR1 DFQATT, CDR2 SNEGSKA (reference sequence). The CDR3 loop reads CSAGTSGSADTQYF. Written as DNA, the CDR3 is TGCAGTGCCGGGACTAGCGGGAGCGCAGATACGCAGTATTTT.

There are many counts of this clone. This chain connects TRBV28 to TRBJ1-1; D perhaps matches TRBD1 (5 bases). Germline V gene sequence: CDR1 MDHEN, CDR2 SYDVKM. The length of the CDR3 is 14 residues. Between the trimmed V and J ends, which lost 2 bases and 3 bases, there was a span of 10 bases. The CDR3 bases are TGTGCCAGCAGTTTAGTCGGGGGTTACACTGAAGCTTTCTTT. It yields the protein CASSLVGGYTEAFF.

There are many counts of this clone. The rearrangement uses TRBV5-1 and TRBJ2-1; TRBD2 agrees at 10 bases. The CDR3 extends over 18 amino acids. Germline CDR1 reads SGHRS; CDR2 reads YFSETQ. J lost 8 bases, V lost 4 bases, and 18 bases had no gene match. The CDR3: CASSPGTSAHTWVHEQFF. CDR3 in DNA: TGCGCCAGCAGCCCCGGGACTAGCGCGCACACTTGGGTCCATGAGCAGTTCTTC.

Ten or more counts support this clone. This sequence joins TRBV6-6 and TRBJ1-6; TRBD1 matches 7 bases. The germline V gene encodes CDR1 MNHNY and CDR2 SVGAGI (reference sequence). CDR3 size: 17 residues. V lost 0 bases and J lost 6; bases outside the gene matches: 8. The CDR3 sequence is CASSYSTPGQSNSPLHF. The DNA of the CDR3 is TGTGCCAGCAGTTACTCCACCCCGGGACAGTCTAATTCACCCCTCCACTTT.

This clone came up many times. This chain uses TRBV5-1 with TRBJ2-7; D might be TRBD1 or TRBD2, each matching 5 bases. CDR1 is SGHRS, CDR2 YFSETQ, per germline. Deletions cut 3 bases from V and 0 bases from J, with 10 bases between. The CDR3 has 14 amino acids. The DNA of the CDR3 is TGCGCCAGCAGCTACGGGACCGCCTCCTACGAGCAGTACTTC. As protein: CASSYGTASYEQYF.

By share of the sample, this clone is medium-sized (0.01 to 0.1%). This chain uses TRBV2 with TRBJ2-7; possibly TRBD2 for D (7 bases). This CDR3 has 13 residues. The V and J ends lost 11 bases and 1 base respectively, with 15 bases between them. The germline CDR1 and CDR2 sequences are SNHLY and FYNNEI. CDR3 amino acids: CAASGGVSYEQYF. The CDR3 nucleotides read TGTGCCGCCTCGGGGGGCGTATCCTACGAGCAGTACTTC.